The 5 T cell receptor beta chains listed next were all sequenced from one sample in a study of blood T cell repertoires in COVID-19. Clones were read by immunoSEQ multiplex PCR, and TCRdb kept only the in-frame ones, dropping some. The sample includes about 420,000 clones, around nine tenths of them seen just once. The material sequenced was peripheral blood. The receptor set was obtained from a man aged 18 to 30 with COVID-19, enrolled during active disease.

The chain is built from TRBV29-1 and TRBJ2-3, with D perhaps matching TRBD1 (6 bases). Germline CDR1 and CDR2: SQVTM and ANQGSEA. Deletions cut 5 bases from V and 3 bases from J, with 15 bases between. The CDR3 extends over 14 amino acids. The CDR3 loop is CSVIRTEGTDTQYF. The CDR3 bases are TGCAGCGTTATTAGGACAGAAGGGACAGATACGCAGTATTTT.

This clone has just one count. The rearrangement links TRBV6-5 to TRBJ1-3; the D gene is possibly TRBD1 (5 bases). V dropped 0 bases and J dropped 4 bases, with 13 bases sitting between them. CDR3 size: 16 residues. Germline V lookup: CDR1 MNHEY, CDR2 SVGAGI. As DNA, the CDR3 is TGTGCCAGCAGTTACTCGGGGCAGGGAACAGGAAACACCATATATTTT. Translation: CASSYSGQGTGNTIYF.

V usage is TRBV6-5 and J usage is TRBJ1-1; D ambiguous. This CDR3 is 13 amino acids long. Trimming shortened V by 2 bases and J by 5 bases, and 9 bases separated the two germline ends. Germline CDR1 MNHEY, CDR2 SVGAGI. The CDR3 loop reads CASSYTAGTEAFF. The CDR3 DNA follows: TGTGCCAGCAGTTACACGGCCGGGACTGAAGCTTTCTTT.

This clone has just a few counts. The rearrangement joins TRBV27 to TRBJ1-2; a weak D match, TRBD1 (6 bases). The V end lost 8 bases, the J end lost 2 bases, and 9 bases lay between the germline ends. The CDR3 has 12 residues. Germline V lookup: CDR1 MNHEY, CDR2 SMNVEV (reference sequence). DNA of the CDR3: TGTGCCAGCGGACAGCTAAACTATGGCTACACCTTC. Translation gives CASGQLNYGYTF.

The gene calls are TRBV5-8 and TRBJ1-5; tentatively, D is TRBD1 (5 bases). The V end was cut by 6 bases, the J end by 7 bases, with 14 bases between. Germline loops: CDR1 SGHTS, CDR2 YDEGEE. This CDR3 has 13 residues. In DNA, the CDR3 is TGTGCCAGCAAGGCAGGGTACGGACAGCCCCAGCATTTT. This translates into CASKAGYGQPQHF.